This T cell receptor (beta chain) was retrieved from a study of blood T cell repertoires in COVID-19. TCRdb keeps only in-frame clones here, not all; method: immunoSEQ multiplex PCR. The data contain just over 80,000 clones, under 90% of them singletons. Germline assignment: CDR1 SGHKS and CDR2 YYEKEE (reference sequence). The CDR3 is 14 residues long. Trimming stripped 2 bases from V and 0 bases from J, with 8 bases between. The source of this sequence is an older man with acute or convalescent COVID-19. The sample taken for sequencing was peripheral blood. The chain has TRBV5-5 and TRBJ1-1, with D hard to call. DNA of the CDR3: TGTGCCAGCAGCTTCCGGGAGATGAACACTGAAGCTTTCTTT. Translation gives CASSFREMNTEAFF. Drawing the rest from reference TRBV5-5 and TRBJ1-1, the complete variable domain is DAGVTQSPTHLIKTRGQQVTLRCSPISGHKSVSWYQQVLGQGPQFIFQYYEKEERGRGNFPDRFSARQFPNYSSELNVNALLLGDSALYLCASSFREMNTEAFFGQGTRLTVV.